This TCR beta chain appears in the sequencing data of a study of blood T cell repertoires in COVID-19. This table comes from immunoSEQ multiplex PCR, and its TCRdb copy is limited to in-frame clones, with some not included. The sample holds around 200,000 clones, 89% seen once. Germline lookup yields CDR1 MNHEY and CDR2 SMNVEV (reference sequence). The CDR3 is made up of 15 amino acids. J was trimmed by 1 base and V by 5 bases; bases with no gene match: 4. The chain couples TRBV27 to TRBJ2-1; 8 nucleotides agree with TRBD2. The sequence derives from a middle-aged woman with acute COVID-19. The sequenced sample consisted of PBMCs or T cells enriched from blood (not recorded which). The CDR3 protein is CASSSKRESYNEQFF. CDR3 DNA sequence: TGTGCCAGCAGTAGTAAGCGGGAGTCCTACAATGAGCAGTTCTTC.